A single sample gave rise to the 15 T cell receptor beta chains below, sequenced in a study of T cells after yellow fever vaccination. TCRdb passed the 5' RACE reads through MiXCR, listing each CDR3 protein once. The table shows about 350,000 distinct CDR3 sequences, with 8.1% occurring only once. The source material was PBMCs, sampled more than 40 days after the first yellow fever vaccination. These receptors originate from a man between 18 and 29 years old who received the YFV17D yellow fever vaccine.

This clonotype was observed a handful of times. V is TRBV6-2 or TRBV6-3 and J is TRBJ2-7, with D perhaps matching TRBD2 (5 bases). This CDR3 has 14 residues. V lost 2 bases and J 6 bases, leaving 14 bases between the germline ends. Germline values: CDR1 MNHEY, CDR2 SVGEGT. The CDR3 DNA sequence: TGTGCCAGCAGTTACCGGACTGCGACGGGCGAGCAGTACGTC. It specifies CASSYRTATGEQYV.

The rearrangement uses TRBV20-1 and TRBJ2-7, with 10 bases that match TRBD1. This CDR3 has 12 residues. Trimming removed 7 bases from V and 6 bases from J; junction bases left unmatched: 6. Germline V CDR1 and CDR2: DFQATT, SNEGSKA (reference sequence). The CDR3 DNA reads as TGCAGTGTCCATGGACAGGGGGGCGAGCAGTACGTC. Protein sequence: CSVHGQGGEQYV.

This clonotype was observed a few times. The rearrangement links TRBV21-1 to TRBJ1-4. TRBV21-1 is recorded as a pseudogene. The CDR3 consists of 15 residues. The CDR3 reads CARWAPFATNEKLFF. The CDR3 DNA is TGTGCCAGATGGGCACCTTTCGCAACTAATGAAAAACTGTTTTTT.

The sample holds many counts of this clonotype. This chain links TRBV2 with TRBJ2-7; tentatively, D is TRBD1 (6 bases). This CDR3 comprises 14 residues. Germline lookup yields CDR1 SNHLY and CDR2 FYNNEI. V was clipped by 6 bases and J by 4 bases, with 16 bases between them. CDR3 nucleotide sequence: TGTGCCAGCAGCGCCTGGACAGTCCGTTACGAGCAGTACGTC. This encodes CASSAWTVRYEQYV.

V and J are TRBV11-1 and TRBJ2-1, with D perhaps TRBD2 (6 bases). Trimming cost V 8 bases and J 8 bases, with 19 bases left between them. The CDR3 is 14 amino acids. Per germline, CDR1 SGHAT and CDR2 FQDESV (reference sequence). DNA of the CDR3: TGTGCCAGCGTAACGGGGGTCCTGGGGGATGAGCAGTTCTTC. This sequence encodes CASVTGVLGDEQFF.

J is TRBJ1-6 and V is TRBV21-1; TRBD1 reflects the table's D call only, with no check against the DNA. TRBV21-1 is termed a pseudogene. CDR3 length equals 17 residues. This CDR3 reads CASSIKTLDRPSSPLHF. The CDR3 region has the DNA TGTGCCAGCAGCATAAAGACCCTAGACAGGCCCAGTTCACCCCTCCACTTT.

The chain has TRBV9 and TRBJ2-1; TRBD2 matches at 10 bases. V shed 0 bases and J 8 bases; nucleotides not matched to a gene: 5. The V gene's germline CDR1 is SGDLS and CDR2 YYNGEE. This CDR3 has 15 residues. The CDR3 spells CASSVASSGGHEQFF. For the CDR3, the DNA is TGTGCCAGCAGCGTAGCTTCTAGCGGGGGCCATGAGCAGTTCTTC. Together with reference TRBV9 and TRBJ2-1, the CDR3 gives the full variable domain: DSGVTQTPKHLITATGQRVTLRCSPRSGDLSVYWYQQSLDQGLQFLIQYYNGEERAKGNILERFSAQQFPDLHSELNLSSLELGDSALYFCASSVASSGGHEQFFGPGTRLTVL.

The chain employs TRBV7-9 and TRBJ2-5; 11 positions match TRBD1. The CDR3 loop spans 16 amino acids. Per germline, CDR1 SEHNR and CDR2 FQNEAQ (reference sequence). Losses at the gene ends were 7 bases for V and 3 bases for J; bases not matched to a gene: 10. The CDR3 DNA reads as TGTGCCAGCACCGTCTTGGGACAGGGGGGGGAAGAGACCCAGTACTTC. Encoded protein: CASTVLGQGGEETQYF.

This chain connects TRBV6-1 to TRBJ2-4, with D possibly being TRBD1 (6 bases). Germline values: CDR1 MNHNS, CDR2 SASEGT. Trimming took 6 bases from V and 0 from J, leaving 12 bases between them. The CDR3 loop spans 15 amino acids. The CDR3 DNA sequence: TGTGCCAGCAGCCCCGGGACACTAGCCAAAAACATTCAGTACTTC. Encoded protein: CASSPGTLAKNIQYF.

At least ten counts were recorded for this clonotype. This CDR3 reads CASSRGQGAGYTF. CDR3 nucleotide sequence: TGTGCCAGCAGCCGGGGACAGGGAGCCGGCTACACCTTC. V gene TRBV12-3 or TRBV12-4 combines with J gene TRBJ1-2; 9 bases agree with TRBD1. The CDR3 has 13 residues. Germline trimming cut 6 bases from V and 8 bases from J; bases unmatched to any gene: 7.

The chain joins TRBV27 to TRBJ1-2; tentative D call: TRBD1 (6 bases). The CDR3 runs to 14 residues. Germline CDR1 reads MNHEY; CDR2 reads SMNVEV (reference sequence). Trimming cost V 6 bases and J 3 bases, with 14 bases left between them. CDR3 bases: TGTGCCAGCAGGGGACAAACGGGTTACTATGGCTACACCTTC. Translating gives CASRGQTGYYGYTF.

The chain joins TRBV19 to TRBJ2-1; D unclear. The length of the CDR3 is 14 residues. V lost 3 bases, J lost 3 bases, and 9 bases lay in between. Germline assignment: CDR1 LNHDA and CDR2 SQIVND (reference sequence). CDR3 bases: TGTGCCAGTAGTATTTCGAGCCACTACAATGAGCAGTTCTTC. It yields the protein CASSISSHYNEQFF. The full variable domain, rest sourced from reference TRBV19 and TRBJ2-1, is DGGITQSPKYLFRKEGQNVTLSCEQNLNHDAMYWYRQDPGQGLRLIYYSQIVNDFQKGDIAEGYSVSREKKESFPLTVTSAQKNPTAFYLCASSISSHYNEQFFGPGTRLTVL.

This clonotype was observed a few times. The rearrangement joins TRBV7-2 to TRBJ2-6; 7 bases line up with TRBD2. With 3 bases clipped from V and 0 bases from J, the junction kept 5 bases outside the gene matches. CDR3 size: 17 residues. Germline assignment: CDR1 SGHTA and CDR2 FQGNSA. The CDR3 DNA follows: TGTGCCAGCAGCTTCAGCGGGACTATCTCTGGGGCCAACGTCCTGACTTTC. Translation gives CASSFSGTISGANVLTF.

This clonotype showed up just a few times. The chain links TRBV10-3 to TRBJ1-2, with TRBD1 as a possible D gene (6 bases). The CDR3 length is 14 residues. Germline assignment: CDR1 ENHRY and CDR2 SYGVKD. Trimming cost V 4 bases and J 4 bases, with 13 bases left between them. In nucleotides, the CDR3 is TGTGCCATCAGTGGCGGAACAGGGTCCTATGGCTACACCTTC. Its translation: CAISGGTGSYGYTF.

The CDR3 nucleotides are TGTGCCAGCCGCGAGCGGGAGGGGGAAAGGCGGTCTGGGGCCAACGTCCTGACTTTC. Amino acids: CASREREGERRSGANVLTF. The chain recombines TRBV21-1 with TRBJ2-6; no check of the table's D call, TRBD2, against the DNA was made. TRBV21-1 is marked as a pseudogene. The CDR3 covers 19 residues.